The 22 T cell receptor beta chains in this list originate from one sample, sequenced in a study of blood T cell repertoires in COVID-19. Using immunoSEQ multiplex PCR, the repertoire was profiled, and TCRdb retains in-frame clones only, with some absent. Here the sample spans about 50,000 clones, 85% to 95% being singletons. What was sequenced was peripheral blood. Receptor source: a woman of 80 years or more with acute or convalescent COVID-19.

This clone was detected only a few times. The chain couples TRBV9 to TRBJ2-1; D is possibly TRBD1 (6 bases). The CDR3 contains 15 residues. Per germline, CDR1 SGDLS and CDR2 YYNGEE. Trimming cost V 0 bases and J 6 bases, with 13 bases left between them. The CDR3 region has the DNA TGTGCCAGCAGCGTAGCAGGGGAGCCGATCAATGAGCAGTTCTTC. Encoded protein: CASSVAGEPINEQFF.

V usage is TRBV12-1 and J usage is TRBJ2-7; the D call of TRBD2 is as the table states it, not checked on the DNA. TRBV12-1 is reported as a pseudogene. This CDR3 contains 18 residues. This CDR3 reads CASRTGLAGERGIREQYF. The CDR3 DNA reads as TGTGCCAGCAGAACGGGACTAGCGGGAGAAAGAGGTATACGCGAGCAGTACTTC.

This chain joins TRBV19 and TRBJ1-2; D not certain. This CDR3 has 14 amino acids. CDR1 and CDR2 from the germline V gene are LNHDA and SQIVND (reference sequence). Trimming stripped 1 base from V and 7 bases from J, with 13 bases between. The CDR3 region is CASSIATEMGGYTF. The CDR3 bases are TGTGCCAGTAGTATAGCTACGGAGATGGGTGGCTACACCTTC.

The V call is TRBV6-5, the J call TRBJ1-2; D perhaps matches TRBD1 (6 bases). The CDR3 runs 15 residues. Germline V lookup: CDR1 MNHEY, CDR2 SVGAGI. Trimming cost V 0 bases and J 3 bases, with 11 bases left between them. CDR3 sequence reads: CASSYSIQGDYGYTF. As DNA, the CDR3 is TGTGCCAGCAGTTACTCGATACAGGGAGACTATGGCTACACCTTC.

Here the CDR3 DNA reads TGTGCCAGCAGTTACTCGACCCAACGGGTAGCGGGAGTGGAGACCCAGTACTTC. Residues: CASSYSTQRVAGVETQYF. This chain uses TRBV6-2 or TRBV6-3 with TRBJ2-5; 9 bases align to TRBD2. CDR3 length: 18 amino acids. Germline CDR1 and CDR2: MNHEY and SVGEGT. V lost 0 bases to trimming and J lost 5 bases; unmatched junction nucleotides: 13.

The V gene is TRBV3-1 (or the pseudogene TRBV3-2), the J gene TRBJ1-1; 8 nucleotides align to TRBD1. Germline V gene data show CDR1 as LGHDT and CDR2 as YNNKEL (reference sequence). After removal of 1 base from V and 4 bases from J, the junction contained 8 bases not matched to a gene. The CDR3 contains 16 residues. CDR3 sequence: CASSQGVQGVGTEAFF. Here the CDR3 DNA reads TGTGCCAGCAGCCAAGGCGTACAGGGGGTGGGCACTGAAGCTTTCTTT.

This clone turned up a few times. V usage is TRBV4-3 and J usage is TRBJ1-2; tentatively, D is TRBD1 (5 bases). Germline-derived CDR1 and CDR2 are LGHNA and YSLEER. Trimming pared 0 bases from V and 8 bases from J, leaving 13 bases between. CDR3 size: 14 residues. This CDR3 reads CASSQDLETEGYTF. The CDR3 nucleotides read TGCGCCAGCAGCCAAGATTTGGAGACAGAAGGCTACACCTTC.

The chain joins TRBV6-1 to TRBJ2-1; D might be TRBD2 (5 bases). This CDR3 is 13 amino acids long. V lost 5 bases to trimming and J lost 9 bases, with 14 bases between them. The germline CDR1 and CDR2 sequences are MNHNS and SASEGT. The CDR3 loop is CASSSVASGEQFF. Here the CDR3 DNA reads TGTGCCAGCAGTTCCGTAGCGTCAGGTGAGCAGTTCTTC.

The V gene is TRBV30, the J gene TRBJ2-7; D might be TRBD2 (5 bases). The CDR3 spans 14 residues. The germline V gene has CDR1 GTSNPN and CDR2 SVGIG (reference sequence). With 5 bases removed from V and 0 bases from J, the gap between germline ends came to 14 bases. CDR3 residues: CAWGKSRASYEQYF. In DNA, the CDR3 is TGTGCCTGGGGCAAATCGCGGGCCTCCTACGAGCAGTACTTC.

CDR3 coding DNA: TGTGCCAGCAGCCCTATAGGGGGACAGGGGCCAACTAATGAAAAACTGTTTTTT. Translating it yields CASSPIGGQGPTNEKLFF. V usage is TRBV3-1 (or the pseudogene TRBV3-2) and J usage is TRBJ1-4; 10 positions match TRBD1. CDR1 LGHDT and CDR2 YNNKEL come from the germline V gene (reference sequence). The V and J ends lost 4 bases and 0 bases, in that order; junction bases with no gene match: 8. This CDR3 is built from 18 residues.

This sequence joins TRBV3-1 (or the pseudogene TRBV3-2) and TRBJ1-2; D gene uncertain. The CDR3 is 12 residues long. The ends were cut back, 3 bases at V and 3 bases at J, with 5 bases in the middle. Germline CDR1 is LGHDT and CDR2 is YNNKEL (reference sequence). The CDR3 spells CASSQTYYGYTF. The DNA of the CDR3 is TGTGCCAGCAGCCAGACATACTATGGCTACACCTTC.

The V gene is TRBV19, the J gene TRBJ1-5, with TRBD1 matching over 7 bases. The CDR3 length is 15 residues. Germline V lookup: CDR1 LNHDA, CDR2 SQIVND (reference sequence). With V trimmed by 7 bases and J by 1 base, 7 bases remained unmatched. The CDR3 sequence: CASTVRDRSNQPQHF. The CDR3 nucleotides read TGTGCCAGTACTGTCCGGGACAGAAGCAATCAGCCCCAGCATTTT.

The genes are TRBV4-2 and TRBJ1-2; TRBD1 is a possible D gene (6 bases). V dropped 1 base and J dropped 4 bases, with 10 bases sitting between them. Germline-derived CDR1 and CDR2 are LGHNA and YNFKEQ. The CDR3 length is 14 residues. CDR3 in DNA: TGTGCCAGCAGCCAAGGTACAGGGCTCTATGGCTACACCTTC. This encodes CASSQGTGLYGYTF.

The chain recombines TRBV10-3 with TRBJ2-1; 9 bases fit TRBD1. The CDR3 runs to 16 residues. The V gene's germline CDR1 is ENHRY and CDR2 SYGVKD. V was pared by 5 bases and J by 2 bases, with 7 bases of the junction left unmatched. Here the CDR3 reads CAISLGQGAPYNEQFF. CDR3 in DNA: TGTGCCATCAGTCTGGGACAGGGAGCCCCCTACAATGAGCAGTTCTTC.

J is TRBJ1-1 and V is TRBV4-1; a weak D match, TRBD1 (5 bases). V lost 1 base and J lost 11, with 14 bases in between. This CDR3 contains 13 residues. The germline gives CDR1 MGHRA, CDR2 YSYEKL. In DNA form, the CDR3 reads TGCGCCAGCAGCCAAGTGTACCAGGGTCTGGCTTTCTTT. This codes for CASSQVYQGLAFF.

The V and J genes are TRBV7-2 and TRBJ1-6; no reliable D call. This CDR3 region has 11 residues. Germline CDR1 and CDR2: SGHTA and FQGNSA. V dropped 4 bases and J dropped 13 bases, with 8 bases sitting between them. The CDR3 is CASSSGAPLHF. DNA of the CDR3: TGTGCCAGCAGCTCCGGAGCGCCCCTCCACTTT.

The chain uses TRBV7-8 and TRBJ2-2; 7 positions match TRBD2. Losses at the gene ends were 8 bases for V and 6 bases for J; bases not matched to a gene: 27. This CDR3 has 20 residues. Germline CDR1 is SGHVS and CDR2 is FQNEAQ. The CDR3 DNA reads TGTGCCAGCCTTCCCTCATTCCCAGCGGGGAAGTTGGGGCGCTCCGGGGAGCTGTTTTTT. The encoded protein is CASLPSFPAGKLGRSGELFF.

The rearrangement links TRBV5-4 to TRBJ2-1, with TRBD2 matching over 7 bases. The V gene end was trimmed by 4 bases and the J gene end by 8 bases; junction bases not matched to a gene: 12. Germline V gene sequence: CDR1 SGHNT, CDR2 YYREEE (reference sequence). The CDR3 consists of 15 residues. CDR3 sequence: CASSLPSGHGDEQFF. The DNA for the CDR3 is TGTGCCAGCAGCCTACCTAGCGGACATGGCGATGAGCAGTTCTTC.

The sample holds a few counts of this clone. This chain links TRBV7-8 with TRBJ1-5; possibly TRBD1 for D (5 bases). From germline, CDR1 is SGHVS and CDR2 FQNEAQ. V was pared by 1 base and J by 0 bases, with 10 bases between. CDR3 length: 16 residues. The CDR3 loop is CASSLVRTNSNQPQHF. CDR3 DNA: TGTGCCAGCAGCTTAGTTCGGACAAATAGCAATCAGCCCCAGCATTTT.

Written as DNA, the CDR3 is TGTGCCAGCAGCCAAACTAGCGGGAACTACAATGAGCAGTTCTTC. It codes for CASSQTSGNYNEQFF. V is TRBV3-1 (or the pseudogene TRBV3-2) and J is TRBJ2-1; 10 positions match TRBD2. Germline CDR1 reads LGHDT; CDR2 reads YNNKEL (reference sequence). The junction had 1 base not matched to a gene; V was cut back by 2 bases and J by 3 bases. This CDR3 is 15 amino acids long.

The genes are TRBV6-7 and TRBJ2-2; a possible D gene is TRBD1 (6 bases). TRBV6-7 is flagged as an ORF with uncertain function. This CDR3 region has 17 residues. The V end lost 2 bases, the J end lost 0 bases, and 13 bases lay between the germline ends. The CDR3 DNA sequence: TGTGCCAGCAGTTACCTAAAACAGGGACCGAACACCGGGGAGCTGTTTTTT. Translation: CASSYLKQGPNTGELFF.

The chain employs TRBV5-1 and TRBJ2-1, with D tentatively TRBD2 (5 bases). V was trimmed by 4 bases and J by 9 bases, leaving 26 bases between them. CDR1 is SGHRS and CDR2 is YFSETQ in the germline V gene. This CDR3 comprises 17 residues. CDR3 sequence: CASSPVPGMGAMSEQFF. CDR3 DNA: TGCGCCAGCAGCCCGGTACCGGGGATGGGTGCAATGAGTGAGCAGTTCTTC.